This T cell receptor beta chain stems from a study of technical replicates of blood from several donors. This CDR3 has 12 amino acids. V was cut by 7 bases and J by 7 bases, with 10 bases left in between. Germline V gene data show CDR1 as MGHRA and CDR2 as YSYEKL. Generated by immunoSEQ multiplex PCR, the TCRdb table keeps only in-frame clones and is missing some. The sample yields roughly 68,000 clones, roughly 86% seen once. The specimen sequenced was PBMCs. This chain uses TRBV4-1 with TRBJ2-2, with D perhaps TRBD2 (6 bases). The receptor was derived from a human donor in good health. Some clones in this sample may be carry-over from other donors' samples. The DNA of the CDR3 is TGCGCCAGCAAAAGGGAGGTCGGGGAGCTGTTTTTT. Its translation is CASKREVGELFF.